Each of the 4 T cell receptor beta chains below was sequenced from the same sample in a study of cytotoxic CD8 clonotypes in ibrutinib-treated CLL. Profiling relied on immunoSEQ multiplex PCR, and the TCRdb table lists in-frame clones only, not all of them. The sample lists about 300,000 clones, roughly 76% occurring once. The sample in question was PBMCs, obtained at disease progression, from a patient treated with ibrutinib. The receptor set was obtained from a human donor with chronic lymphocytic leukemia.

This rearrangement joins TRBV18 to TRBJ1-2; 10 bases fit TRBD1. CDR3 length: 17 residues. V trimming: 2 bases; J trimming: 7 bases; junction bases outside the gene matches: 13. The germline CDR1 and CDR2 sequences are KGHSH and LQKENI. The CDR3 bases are TGTGCCAGCTCACCAAAACCTACCGGGACAGGGGTTGGTGGCTACACCTTC. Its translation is CASSPKPTGTGVGGYTF. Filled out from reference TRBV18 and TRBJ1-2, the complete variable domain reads NAGVMQNPRHLVRRRGQEARLRCSPMKGHSHVYWYRQLPEEGLKFMVYLQKENIIDESGMPKERFSAEFPKEGPSILRIQQVVRGDSAAYFCASSPKPTGTGVGGYTFGSGTRLTVV.

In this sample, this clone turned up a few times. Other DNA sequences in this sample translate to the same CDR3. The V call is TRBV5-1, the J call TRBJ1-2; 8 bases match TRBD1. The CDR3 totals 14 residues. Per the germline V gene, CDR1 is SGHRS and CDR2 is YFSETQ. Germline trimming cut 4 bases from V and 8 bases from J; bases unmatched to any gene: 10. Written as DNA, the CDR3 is TGCGCCAGCAGCCTCACCGGGACAGGTAGCGGCTACACCTTC. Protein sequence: CASSLTGTGSGYTF. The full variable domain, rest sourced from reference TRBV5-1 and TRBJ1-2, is KAGVTQTPRYLIKTRGQQVTLSCSPISGHRSVSWYQQTPGQGLQFLFEYFSETQRNKGNFPGRFSGRQFSNSRSEMNVSTLELGDSALYLCASSLTGTGSGYTFGSGTRLTVV.

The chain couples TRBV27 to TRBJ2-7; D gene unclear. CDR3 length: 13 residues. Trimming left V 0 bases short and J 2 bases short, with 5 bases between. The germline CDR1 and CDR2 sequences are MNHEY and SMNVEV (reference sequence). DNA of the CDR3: TGTGCCAGCAGTTTATCCTGGACCTACGAGCAGTACTTC. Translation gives CASSLSWTYEQYF.

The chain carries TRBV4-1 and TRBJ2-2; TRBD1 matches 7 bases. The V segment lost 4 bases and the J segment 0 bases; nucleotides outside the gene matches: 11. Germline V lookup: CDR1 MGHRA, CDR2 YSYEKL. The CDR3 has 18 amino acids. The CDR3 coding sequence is TGCGCCAGCAGCCCCATCGGGTTGACAGGGTCGAACACCGGGGAGCTGTTTTTT. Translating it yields CASSPIGLTGSNTGELFF.